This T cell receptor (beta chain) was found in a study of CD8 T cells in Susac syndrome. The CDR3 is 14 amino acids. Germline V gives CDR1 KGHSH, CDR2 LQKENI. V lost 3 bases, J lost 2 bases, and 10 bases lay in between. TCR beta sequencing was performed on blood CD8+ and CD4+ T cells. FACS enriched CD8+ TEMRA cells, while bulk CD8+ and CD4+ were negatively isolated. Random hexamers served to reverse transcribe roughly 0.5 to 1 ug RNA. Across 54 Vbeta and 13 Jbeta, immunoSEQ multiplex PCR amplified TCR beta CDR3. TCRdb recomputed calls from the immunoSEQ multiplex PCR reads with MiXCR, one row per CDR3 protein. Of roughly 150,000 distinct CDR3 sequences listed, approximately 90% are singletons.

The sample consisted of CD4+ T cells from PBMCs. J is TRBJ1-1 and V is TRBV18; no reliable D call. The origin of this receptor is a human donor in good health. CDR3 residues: CASSPMVENTEAFF. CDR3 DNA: TGTGCCAGCTCACCTATGGTGGAAAACACTGAAGCTTTCTTT.